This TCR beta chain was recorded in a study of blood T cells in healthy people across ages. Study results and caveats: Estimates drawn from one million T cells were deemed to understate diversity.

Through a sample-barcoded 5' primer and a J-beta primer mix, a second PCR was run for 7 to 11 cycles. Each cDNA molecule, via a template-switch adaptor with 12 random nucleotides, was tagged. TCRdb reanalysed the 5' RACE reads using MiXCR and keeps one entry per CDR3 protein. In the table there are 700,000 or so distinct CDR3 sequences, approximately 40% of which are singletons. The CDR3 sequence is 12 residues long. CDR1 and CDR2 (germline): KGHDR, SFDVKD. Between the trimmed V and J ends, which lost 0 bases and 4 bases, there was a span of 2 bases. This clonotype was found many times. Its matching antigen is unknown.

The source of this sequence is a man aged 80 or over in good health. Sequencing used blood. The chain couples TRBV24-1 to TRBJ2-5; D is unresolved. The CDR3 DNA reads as TGTGCCACCAGTGATTTGAGAGAGACCCAGTACTTC. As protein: CATSDLRETQYF.